This T cell receptor beta chain was found in a study of radiotherapy plus CTLA-4 blockade in lung cancer. Study-wide background: Of all patients, more than 15% responded objectively and about 34% showed disease control.

The data were produced by immunoSEQ multiplex PCR, yet TCRdb's version contains in-frame clones alone and is incomplete. The sample carries around 77,000 clones, roughly 70% recorded once. This clone has just one count. Its cognate antigen is unknown. The J segment lost 3 bases and the V segment lost 3 bases, leaving 11 bases of the junction unmatched. CDR1 is MNHEY, CDR2 SMNVEV, per germline (reference sequence). The CDR3 contains 16 residues. In chemo-refractory metastatic non-small-cell lung cancer, patients got ipilimumab CTLA-4 blockade together with focal radiation. Study-wide results and caveats: Blood-borne expansion of tumor-derived TCR clones followed radiotherapy plus ipilimumab.

The sequence derives from a human donor with non-small cell lung cancer whose response to radiotherapy plus ipilimumab could not be evaluated. Sequenced material: peripheral blood, taken from a patient treated with radiotherapy plus ipilimumab. This chain joins TRBV27 and TRBJ2-7, with 7 bases matching TRBD1. CDR3 DNA: TGTGCCAGCAGTTTCGTTCCCGGGACAGCTCACTACGAGCAGTACTTC. This sequence encodes CASSFVPGTAHYEQYF.